These T cell receptor beta chains were read from a single sample in a study of PD-L1 blockade in urothelial cancer. Some clones are missing from TCRdb's copy, which holds only in-frame ones; the method was immunoSEQ multiplex PCR. The sample carries 100,000 to 150,000 clones, more than 70% recorded once. Source: PBMCs, taken around atezolizumab (anti-PD-L1) treatment. The source is a man aged 45-60 years with urothelial cancer. The CDR3 runs from the conserved cysteine through the conserved F or W. The D gene is left open where the match is weak. Clone size is not always given. Where it is, it says once, few, many or a class for expanded clones.

v_call	j_call	clone_size	d_call	cdr3_aa	cdr3_nt
TRBV19	TRBJ1-5	-	TRBD1	CASSLTGRNQPQHF	TGTGCCAGTAGTTTGACAGGGCGCAATCAGCCCCAGCATTTT
TRBV6-5	TRBJ2-7	few	TRBD2	CASRLAGTYEQYF	TGTGCCAGCAGATTAGCGGGTACCTACGAGCAGTACTTC
TRBV7-2	TRBJ2-1	-	TRBD2	CASSLVRDSGSYNEQFF	TGTGCCAGCAGCTTAGTGAGGGATAGCGGGAGCTACAATGAGCAGTTCTTC
TRBV28	TRBJ1-2	-	-	CASSLSTRGSYGYTF	TGTGCCAGCAGTCTCTCCACACGGGGGAGCTATGGCTACACCTTC
TRBV19	TRBJ1-5	-	-	CASKRGDFERPQHF	TGTGCCAGTAAGCGGGGAGACTTTGAGCGGCCCCAGCATTTT
TRBV6-5	TRBJ2-1	-	TRBD2	CASSPLAGGSREQFF	TGTGCCAGCAGTCCGCTAGCGGGAGGGTCACGTGAGCAGTTCTTC
TRBV28	TRBJ2-7	few	TRBD1	CASSGGTGTYYEQYF	TGTGCCAGCAGTGGGGGGACAGGGACCTACTACGAGCAGTACTTC
TRBV7-9	TRBJ2-1	-	TRBD2	CASANSGRDNEQFF	TGTGCCAGCGCTAATAGCGGGAGGGACAATGAGCAGTTCTTC
TRBV6-1	TRBJ1-2	-	-	CASSVQGELYGYTF	TGTGCCAGCAGCGTTCAGGGTGAACTCTATGGCTACACCTTC
TRBV6-6	TRBJ2-2	-	TRBD1	CASSGLTGDTGELFF	TGTGCCAGCAGTGGACTTACAGGGGATACCGGGGAGCTGTTTTTT
TRBV7-2	TRBJ1-1	-	-	CASSLTAGAAFF	TGTGCCAGCAGCTTGACCGCCGGAGCGGCTTTCTTT
TRBV1	TRBJ2-7	-	-	CTSSQDLGGKAYF	TGCACCAGCAGCCAAGATTTGGGGGGAAAGGCGTACTTC
TRBV6-5	TRBJ1-6	-	TRBD1	CASTDRDSTNSPLHF	TGTGCCAGCACCGACAGGGACAGCACAAATTCACCCCTCCACTTT
TRBV28	TRBJ2-7	-	-	CASRLNHYEQYF	TGTGCCAGCAGACTGAACCACTACGAGCAGTACTTC
TRBV5-4	TRBJ2-7	-	TRBD1	CASSPGTGGYEQYF	TGTGCCAGCAGCCCGGGGACAGGGGGTTACGAGCAGTACTTC
TRBV18	TRBJ1-1	-	-	CASSPSARNTEAFF	TGTGCCAGCTCACCTTCAGCGAGGAACACTGAAGCTTTCTTT
TRBV4-2	TRBJ1-5	few	-	CASSQDGKGGSQPQHF	TGTGCCAGCAGCCAAGATGGAAAGGGAGGATCTCAGCCCCAGCATTTT
TRBV7-9	TRBJ1-3	-	-	CASSTGSDTIYF	TGTGCCAGCAGCACAGGGTCGGACACCATATATTTT
TRBV5-1	TRBJ2-3	-	-	CASSFNSPSTDTQYF	TGCGCCAGCAGCTTCAACAGCCCTAGCACAGATACGCAGTATTTT
TRBV18	TRBJ2-5	-	-	CASSPKTGKETQYF	TGTGCCAGCTCACCAAAGACCGGGAAAGAGACCCAGTACTTC
TRBV18	TRBJ2-4	few	-	CASSLRQGLAKNIQYF	TGTGCCAGCTCCCTCAGGCAGGGGCTAGCCAAAAACATTCAGTACTTC
TRBV9	TRBJ1-6	-	TRBD1	CASSNRQGIGGGSPLHF	TGTGCCAGCAGCAACCGACAGGGGATAGGGGGTGGTTCACCCCTCCACTTT
TRBV10-3	TRBJ2-3	-	TRBD2	CAISGTGLASKSFLSDTQYF	TGTGCCATCAGTGGAACGGGACTAGCGAGCAAATCTTTCCTCTCAGATACGCAGTATTTT
TRBV7-2	TRBJ2-3	-	-	CASSPGGGDTQYF	TGTGCCAGCAGCCCGGGGGGCGGAGATACGCAGTATTTT
TRBV9	TRBJ2-1	-	-	CASSVGGPGYNEQFF	TGTGCCAGCAGCGTAGGGGGGCCCGGATACAATGAGCAGTTCTTC
TRBV9	TRBJ2-5	-	-	CASSVGEGRQETQYF	TGTGCCAGCAGCGTAGGGGAAGGGAGGCAAGAGACCCAGTACTTC
TRBV5-1	TRBJ2-7	-	-	CASSLGALTYEQYF	TGCGCCAGCAGCTTGGGAGCGCTCACCTACGAGCAGTACTTC
TRBV27	TRBJ2-3	-	TRBD2	CASSRAYIAGWGTDTQYF	TGTGCCAGCAGCCGCGCATACATAGCGGGATGGGGCACAGATACGCAGTATTTT
TRBV4-2	TRBJ1-1	-	-	CASRKGDTEAFF	TGTGCCAGCAGAAAGGGGGACACTGAAGCTTTCTTT
TRBV18	TRBJ2-2	-	-	CASSPPLSPVRGTSNTGELFF	TGTGCCAGCTCACCACCTTTATCTCCCGTTAGAGGAACGTCGAACACCGGGGAGCTGTTTTTT
TRBV7-3	TRBJ1-3	-	TRBD1	CASSPDRGGNTIYF	TGTGCCAGCAGCCCGGACAGGGGTGGAAACACCATATATTTT
TRBV6-1	TRBJ2-7	-	-	CASGAGLQYF	TGTGCCAGCGGAGCGGGTTTGCAGTACTTC
TRBV29-1	TRBJ2-7	-	-	CSAAWGDEQYF	TGCAGCGCAGCTTGGGGGGACGAGCAGTACTTC
TRBV5-6	TRBJ1-4	-	-	CASSASSRQTVYEKLFF	TGTGCCAGCAGCGCCTCATCCAGACAGACGGTGTATGAAAAACTGTTTTTT
TRBV28	TRBJ1-5	once	TRBD1	CASRGTEGQPQHF	TGTGCCAGCAGAGGGACAGAAGGACAGCCCCAGCATTTT
TRBV7-3	TRBJ2-2	-	-	CASSPSGANTGELFF	TGTGCCAGCAGCCCAAGCGGTGCGAACACCGGGGAGCTGTTTTTT
TRBV21-1	TRBJ2-1	-	-	CASSKQGSNEQFF	TGTGCCAGCAGCAAACAGGGCTCCAATGAGCAGTTCTTC
TRBV28	TRBJ2-2	-	-	CASSFLRETGELFF	TGTGCCAGCAGTTTTTTAAGAGAAACCGGGGAGCTGTTTTTT
TRBV11-3	TRBJ2-5	-	TRBD2	CASSLGRLAGTQETQYF	TGTGCCAGCAGCTTAGGTCGGCTAGCGGGAACCCAAGAGACCCAGTACTTC
TRBV10-3	TRBJ1-5	once	TRBD1	CAISERGQGAFGQPQHF	TGTGCCATCAGTGAGAGGGGACAGGGGGCGTTTGGTCAACCCCAGCATTTT